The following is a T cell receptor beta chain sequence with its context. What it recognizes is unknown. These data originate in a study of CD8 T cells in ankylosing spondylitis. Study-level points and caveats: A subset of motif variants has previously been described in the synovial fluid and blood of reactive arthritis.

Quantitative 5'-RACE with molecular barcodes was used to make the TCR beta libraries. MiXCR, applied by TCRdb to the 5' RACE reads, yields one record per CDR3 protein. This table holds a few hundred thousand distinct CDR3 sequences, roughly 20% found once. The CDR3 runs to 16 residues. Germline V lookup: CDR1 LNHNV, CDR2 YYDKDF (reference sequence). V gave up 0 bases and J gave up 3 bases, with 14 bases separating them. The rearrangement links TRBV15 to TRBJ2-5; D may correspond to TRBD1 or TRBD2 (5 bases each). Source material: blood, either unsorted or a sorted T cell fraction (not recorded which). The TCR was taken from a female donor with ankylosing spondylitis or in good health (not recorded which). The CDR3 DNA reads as TGTGCCACCAGCAGAGACTGGGGGACGGTGGAAGAGACCCAGTACTTC. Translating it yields CATSRDWGTVEETQYF.